A selection of T cell receptor beta chains follows, all from one sample in a study of spatial heterogeneity in lung cancer. Each CDR3 protein is one row after TCRdb ran MiXCR on the 5' RACE reads. The data hold roughly 80,000 distinct CDR3 sequences, with around 7.8% observed a single time. The starting material was PBMCs, obtained at surgery. The receptors stem from a male donor with early-stage non-small cell lung cancer. Each CDR3 is given without its conserved first and last residue.

TRBV18	TRBJ2-2	ASSHLDGTGELF
TRBV29-1	TRBJ1-4	SVDVRGGEKLF
TRBV4-2	TRBJ2-7	ASSPTLGEQY
TRBV5-1	TRBJ1-2	ASSLEDRTSYT
TRBV20-1	TRBJ2-1	SARDYEGSYNEQF
TRBV2	TRBJ1-6	ASSGTGGSPLH
TRBV27	TRBJ1-4	ASSPQGTGDEKLF
TRBV12-3/TRBV12-4	TRBJ2-7	ASSLTSLYEQY
TRBV7-9	TRBJ2-7	ASALSEATYEQY
TRBV5-4	TRBJ2-5	ASSSVTTREAQY
TRBV9	TRBJ2-2	ASRQDNTGELF
TRBV27	TRBJ1-1	ASSSGARIGTEAF
TRBV7-2	TRBJ2-7	ASSLVPGTYEQY
TRBV3-1	TRBJ1-1	ASSQDGGGNTEAF
TRBV25-1	TRBJ1-5	AGWDFPEQPQH
TRBV12-3/TRBV12-4	TRBJ2-6	ASRRGQGDGGANVLT
TRBV20-1	TRBJ1-3	SASSGNTIY